This passage covers 19 T cell receptor beta chains from one sample sequenced in a study of cytomegalovirus exposure and HLA in healthy donors. Profiled with immunoSEQ multiplex PCR; TCRdb holds only in-frame clones, not every one. Of about 82,000 clones listed, 90% to 95% were seen once; the top ten hold 0.69%. Sequenced sample: PBMCs. These receptors all stem from a woman younger than 35 in good health and CMV-seronegative.

This clone has a single count. J is TRBJ1-2 and V is TRBV14, with TRBD1 identical over 12 bases. The ends lost 3 bases at V and 2 bases at J; junction bases unmatched: 7. The CDR3 has 17 residues. Germline CDR1 and CDR2: SGHDN and FVKESK. CDR3 DNA: TGTGCCAGCAGCCATCCGGGACAGGGGGCGTCGAACTATGGCTACACCTTC. Encoded protein: CASSHPGQGASNYGYTF.

The V gene is TRBV19, the J gene TRBJ1-1; D is possibly TRBD1 (6 bases). With 2 bases removed from V and 5 bases from J, the gap between germline ends came to 18 bases. The CDR3 covers 16 residues. CDR1 and CDR2 (germline): LNHDA, SQIVND (reference sequence). The DNA of the CDR3 is TGTGCCAGTAGTATAATTGGCAATACAGGGAAGACTGAAGCTTTCTTT. This translates into CASSIIGNTGKTEAFF.

The rearrangement links TRBV4-3 to TRBJ2-4; weak D call: TRBD2 (6 bases). V lost 1 base and J 0 bases, leaving 10 bases between the germline ends. The CDR3 is 16 amino acids. In germline, CDR1 is LGHNA, CDR2 YSLEER. In nucleotides, the CDR3 is TGCGCCAGCAGCCAAGGGGGACTTCTAGCCAAAAACATTCAGTACTTC. Residues: CASSQGGLLAKNIQYF.

V gene TRBV27 combines with J gene TRBJ2-7; no definite D call. The length of the CDR3 is 14 residues. Per germline, CDR1 MNHEY and CDR2 SMNVEV (reference sequence). Between the trimmed V and J ends, which lost 0 bases and 5 bases, there was a span of 11 bases. The CDR3: CASSLSGRVDEQYF. The DNA for the CDR3 is TGTGCCAGCAGTTTATCCGGCCGGGTGGACGAGCAGTACTTC.

This clone was seen more than once but under ten times. The V call is TRBV2, the J call TRBJ1-2; D is unclear. The CDR3 is 13 residues long. Per the germline V gene, CDR1 is SNHLY and CDR2 is FYNNEI. The V and J ends lost 8 bases and 13 bases respectively, with 23 bases between them. CDR3 nucleotides: TGTGCCAGCGGGCCTGACACCAGCCCAAGACGCACCTTC. This translates into CASGPDTSPRRTF.

The chain uses TRBV28 and TRBJ1-2; a possible D gene is TRBD1 (6 bases). The germline V gene has CDR1 MDHEN and CDR2 SYDVKM. Trimming removed 7 bases from V and 2 bases from J, with 8 bases in between. The CDR3 is 12 amino acids. The chain's CDR3 is CASTRGNYGYTF. CDR3 in DNA: TGTGCCAGCACCAGGGGCAACTATGGCTACACCTTC.

The chain joins TRBV5-4 to TRBJ2-3, with D possibly being TRBD2 (6 bases). Trimming took off 2 bases at V and 0 bases at J, with 10 bases between the two ends. The CDR3 runs 15 residues. CDR1 is SGHNT, CDR2 YYREEE, per germline (reference sequence). Here the CDR3 DNA reads TGTGCCAGCAGCTTTGGGACTCACAGCACAGATACGCAGTATTTT. Translating gives CASSFGTHSTDTQYF.

V gene TRBV27 combines with J gene TRBJ2-7, with D perhaps TRBD2 (5 bases). V gave up 8 bases and J gave up 8 bases, with 19 bases separating them. This CDR3 comprises 13 residues. Germline CDR1 MNHEY, CDR2 SMNVEV (reference sequence). The CDR3 DNA reads as TGTGCCAGCCGGCCCTTCGGCGGGTTTAAGCAGTACTTC. It specifies CASRPFGGFKQYF.

This clone appeared a few times. The rearrangement uses TRBV7-8 and TRBJ2-1; 9 bases are a match to TRBD2. Germline-derived CDR1 and CDR2 are SGHVS and FQNEAQ. Trimming cost V 1 base and J 4 bases; bases outside gene matches: 11. The CDR3 length is 18 residues. The CDR3: CASSLGGSSGELYNEQFF. CDR3 in DNA: TGTGCCAGCAGCTTAGGGGGGTCTAGCGGGGAACTATACAATGAGCAGTTCTTC.

The rearrangement uses TRBV7-9 and TRBJ2-5; D remains unclear. There are 14 residues in the CDR3. The V gene's germline CDR1 is SEHNR and CDR2 FQNEAQ (reference sequence). Between the trimmed V and J ends, which lost 0 bases and 4 bases, there was a span of 9 bases. This chain's CDR3 is CASSLARRSETQYF. In nucleotides, the CDR3 is TGTGCCAGCAGCTTAGCGCGTCGATCAGAGACCCAGTACTTC.

V is TRBV30 and J is TRBJ2-7; TRBD2 matches 8 bases. Trimming removed 4 bases from V and 4 bases from J; junction bases left unmatched: 18. Germline CDR1 is GTSNPN and CDR2 is SVGIG (reference sequence). This CDR3 has 17 amino acids. The DNA of the CDR3 is TGTGCCTGGATACACACAAGGGGTAGCGGGAAGAAGTACGAGCAGTACTTC. Amino acid sequence: CAWIHTRGSGKKYEQYF.

The chain carries TRBV10-1 and TRBJ1-2; no clear D gene. Trimming took 9 bases from V and 5 from J, leaving 16 bases between them. This CDR3 is built from 13 residues. In germline, CDR1 is WNHNN, CDR2 SYGVQD (reference sequence). The CDR3 here is CASNSPGSYGYTF. The CDR3 DNA reads as TGCGCCAGTAACTCTCCAGGTTCTTATGGCTACACCTTC.

This clone was seen a single time. The gene calls are TRBV10-1 and TRBJ2-7; TRBD2 matches at 11 bases. Germline values: CDR1 WNHNN, CDR2 SYGVQD (reference sequence). V was clipped by 6 bases and J by 4 bases; unmatched bases: 11. The CDR3 runs to 16 residues. CDR3 DNA sequence: TGCGCCAGCAGCCCGAGGGGACTAGCGGAGATATACGAGCAGTACTTC. Its protein product is CASSPRGLAEIYEQYF.

The table lists this clone with a few counts. This chain uses TRBV21-1 with TRBJ2-3; the D call of TRBD1 is as the table states it, not checked on the DNA. TRBV21-1 is recorded as a pseudogene. CDR3 length equals 13 residues. CDR3 sequence: CASSKQGADTQYF. In nucleotides, the CDR3 is TGTGCCAGCAGCAAACAGGGGGCAGATACGCAGTATTTT.

The V and J genes are TRBV6-5 and TRBJ1-1; no definite D call. V gave up 7 bases and J gave up 7 bases, with 10 bases separating them. The CDR3 is made up of 11 amino acids. CDR1 is MNHEY and CDR2 is SVGAGI in the germline V gene. The CDR3 here is CASTKLGEAFF. The CDR3 DNA reads TGTGCCAGCACCAAACTCGGTGAAGCTTTCTTT.

This chain uses TRBV6-1 with TRBJ2-2; 7 nucleotides line up with TRBD1. This CDR3 spans 23 amino acids. CDR1 MNHNS and CDR2 SASEGT come from the germline V gene. V lost 0 bases to trimming and J lost 4 bases; unmatched junction nucleotides: 26. This CDR3 is CASSEADSIWPGQKTEVTGELFF. DNA of the CDR3: TGTGCCAGCAGTGAAGCGGACAGTATCTGGCCGGGACAGAAGACAGAAGTCACCGGGGAGCTGTTTTTT.

V usage is TRBV15 and J usage is TRBJ2-5; the match to TRBD2 covers 8 bases. CDR3 length: 15 amino acids. Germline CDR1 LNHNV, CDR2 YYDKDF (reference sequence). With 5 bases clipped from V and 5 bases from J, the junction kept 10 bases outside the gene matches. CDR3: CATSAERENLETQYF. DNA of the CDR3: TGTGCCACCAGCGCAGAGCGGGAGAACCTGGAGACCCAGTACTTC.

The V call is TRBV4-1, the J call TRBJ2-5; possibly TRBD2 for D (6 bases). From germline, CDR1 is MGHRA and CDR2 YSYEKL. This CDR3 has 11 amino acids. Trimming shortened V by 8 bases and J by 5 bases, and 9 bases separated the two germline ends. The chain's CDR3 is CASVGGETQYF. The CDR3 coding sequence is TGCGCCAGCGTTGGGGGGGAGACCCAGTACTTC.

This sequence joins TRBV10-3 and TRBJ2-7, with 13 bases lining up with TRBD2. The germline gives CDR1 ENHRY, CDR2 SYGVKD. V was clipped by 1 base and J by 6 bases; unmatched bases: 3. The CDR3 runs to 15 residues. The CDR3 nucleotides are TGTGCCATCAGTGAGTTGGGACTAGCGGGAATCGAGCAGTACTTC. Its translation is CAISELGLAGIEQYF.